This is a list of T cell receptor beta chains from one sample in a study of cytomegalovirus exposure and HLA in healthy donors. Profiling relied on immunoSEQ multiplex PCR, and the TCRdb table lists in-frame clones only, not all of them. This table holds 150,000 to 200,000 clones, under 80% found once. Sequencing was done on a sample of PBMCs. The receptors stem from a woman between 25 and 40 years old in good health and CMV-seropositive. Both conserved end residues are part of each CDR3. Each record gives: clone size, J gene, V gene, D gene, CDR3 protein, CDR3 DNA. The D gene is left open where the match is weak. Clone sizes are given selectively: once, few, many, or a class where the clone is expanded.

clone_size: .; j_call: TRBJ2-7; v_call: TRBV5-1; d_call: .; cdr3_aa: CASSFNGETYEQYF; cdr3_nt: TGCGCCAGCAGTTTTAACGGGGAAACCTACGAGCAGTACTTC
clone_size: .; j_call: TRBJ2-1; v_call: TRBV9; d_call: .; cdr3_aa: CASSSRNEQFF; cdr3_nt: TGTGCCAGCAGCTCCCGGAATGAGCAGTTCTTC
clone_size: .; j_call: TRBJ2-3; v_call: TRBV7-6; d_call: TRBD1; cdr3_aa: CASSPPGQGGSTDTQYF; cdr3_nt: TGTGCCAGCAGCCCGCCGGGACAGGGAGGGAGCACAGATACGCAGTATTTT
clone_size: .; j_call: TRBJ2-5; v_call: TRBV4-3; d_call: .; cdr3_aa: CASSPEWGVKETQYF; cdr3_nt: TGCGCCAGCAGCCCCGAGTGGGGGGTTAAAGAGACCCAGTACTTC
clone_size: .; j_call: TRBJ2-1; v_call: TRBV4-2; d_call: TRBD2; cdr3_aa: CASSQGLAGGYYNEQFF; cdr3_nt: TGTGCCAGCAGCCAGGGACTAGCGGGGGGCTACTACAATGAGCAGTTCTTC
clone_size: once; j_call: TRBJ2-7; v_call: TRBV28; d_call: TRBD1; cdr3_aa: CASSLNRQTGVYEQYF; cdr3_nt: TGTGCCAGCAGTTTGAATCGTCAGACAGGGGTCTACGAGCAGTACTTC
clone_size: .; j_call: TRBJ2-5; v_call: TRBV7-9; d_call: TRBD2; cdr3_aa: CASSFSTRGGDQETQYF; cdr3_nt: TGTGCCAGCAGCTTCTCAACGCGGGGGGGAGACCAAGAGACCCAGTACTTC
clone_size: .; j_call: TRBJ2-5; v_call: TRBV7-2; d_call: TRBD2; cdr3_aa: CASSLVAGPQETQYF; cdr3_nt: TGTGCCAGCAGCTTAGTAGCGGGGCCTCAAGAGACCCAGTACTTC
clone_size: .; j_call: TRBJ1-2; v_call: TRBV29-1; d_call: .; cdr3_aa: CSADPLEGYTF; cdr3_nt: TGCAGCGCCGATCCGTTGGAGGGCTACACCTTC
clone_size: .; j_call: TRBJ2-2; v_call: TRBV27; d_call: TRBD2; cdr3_aa: CASSSPGGSTGELFF; cdr3_nt: TGTGCCAGCAGTTCTCCGGGGGGGAGCACCGGGGAGCTGTTTTTT
clone_size: .; j_call: TRBJ1-5; v_call: TRBV5-5; d_call: TRBD1; cdr3_aa: CASSLVAWTGGLNQPQHF; cdr3_nt: TGTGCCAGCAGCTTGGTGGCTTGGACAGGGGGCCTAAATCAGCCCCAGCATTTT
clone_size: .; j_call: TRBJ1-4; v_call: TRBV21-1; d_call: .; cdr3_aa: CAIADSFWMGNEKLFF; cdr3_nt: TGTGCCATTGCGGACAGTTTTTGGATGGGAAATGAAAAACTGTTTTTT
clone_size: .; j_call: TRBJ2-3; v_call: TRBV4-3; d_call: TRBD2; cdr3_aa: CASSQGVAGGFTDTQYF; cdr3_nt: TGCGCCAGCAGCCAAGGAGTAGCGGGGGGATTCACAGATACGCAGTATTTT
clone_size: .; j_call: TRBJ2-3; v_call: TRBV28; d_call: TRBD1; cdr3_aa: CASSIPGQGSDTQYF; cdr3_nt: TGTGCCAGCAGTATCCCGGGACAGGGTTCAGATACGCAGTATTTT
clone_size: .; j_call: TRBJ2-3; v_call: TRBV5-1; d_call: TRBD2; cdr3_aa: CASSLGGTSGDTQYF; cdr3_nt: TGCGCCAGCAGCTTGGGAGGGACTAGCGGAGATACGCAGTATTTT
clone_size: few; j_call: TRBJ2-7; v_call: TRBV7-3; d_call: .; cdr3_aa: CASSSSGGTAYEQYF; cdr3_nt: TGTGCCAGCAGCTCCTCGGGGGGGACAGCCTACGAGCAGTACTTC
clone_size: .; j_call: TRBJ2-1; v_call: TRBV11-2; d_call: TRBD2; cdr3_aa: CASTLRERGGGREQFF; cdr3_nt: TGTGCCAGCACCCTCAGGGAGCGGGGGGGAGGTCGGGAGCAGTTCTTC
clone_size: .; j_call: TRBJ1-6; v_call: TRBV4-2; d_call: TRBD1; cdr3_aa: CASSQDRASYNSPLHF; cdr3_nt: TGTGCCAGCAGCCAGGACAGGGCCTCCTATAATTCACCCCTCCACTTT
clone_size: .; j_call: TRBJ2-1; v_call: TRBV10-3; d_call: TRBD2; cdr3_aa: CAIRPSGGGFEQFF; cdr3_nt: TGTGCCATCAGGCCTAGCGGGGGGGGATTCGAGCAGTTCTTC
clone_size: few; j_call: TRBJ2-5; v_call: TRBV7-2; d_call: .; cdr3_aa: CASSLRRGPSYQETQYF; cdr3_nt: TGTGCCAGCAGCTTAAGGCGGGGGCCCTCTTACCAAGAGACCCAGTACTTC
clone_size: .; j_call: TRBJ2-7; v_call: TRBV4-2; d_call: .; cdr3_aa: CASSQDPHLSGVFGLGEQYF; cdr3_nt: TGTGCCAGCAGCCAAGACCCCCACCTATCGGGGGTATTTGGTTTGGGCGAGCAGTACTTC
clone_size: .; j_call: TRBJ2-3; v_call: TRBV7-2; d_call: TRBD1; cdr3_aa: CASSRQGLDTQYF; cdr3_nt: TGTGCCAGCAGTCGACAGGGGCTGGATACGCAGTATTTT
clone_size: .; j_call: TRBJ1-2; v_call: TRBV13; d_call: .; cdr3_aa: CASSAGTPVPRGYTF; cdr3_nt: TGTGCCAGCAGTGCCGGGACTCCCGTCCCTCGTGGCTACACCTTC